This T cell receptor (beta chain) was retrieved from a study of blood T cells in healthy people across ages. A J-beta primer mix and a sample-barcoded 5' primer were used in a second PCR of roughly 6 to 11 cycles. MiXCR was run by TCRdb on the 5' RACE reads, yielding one entry per CDR3 protein. The data contain about 1.5 million distinct CDR3 sequences, 35% to 45% of them seen just once; the ten biggest clones take up just over 4%. This clonotype has only a few counts. V was trimmed by 0 bases and J by 9 bases, leaving 12 bases between them. This CDR3 has 15 residues. Germline V gene data show CDR1 as MGHRA and CDR2 as YSYEKL.

The clonotype comes from a woman between 18 and 29 years old in good health. The chain combines TRBV4-1 with TRBJ1-6; D gene unclear. Sequenced: blood. The CDR3 region is CASSQDQVSGSPLHF. CDR3 sequence (DNA): TGCGCCAGCAGCCAAGATCAGGTCTCGGGTTCACCCCTCCACTTT.